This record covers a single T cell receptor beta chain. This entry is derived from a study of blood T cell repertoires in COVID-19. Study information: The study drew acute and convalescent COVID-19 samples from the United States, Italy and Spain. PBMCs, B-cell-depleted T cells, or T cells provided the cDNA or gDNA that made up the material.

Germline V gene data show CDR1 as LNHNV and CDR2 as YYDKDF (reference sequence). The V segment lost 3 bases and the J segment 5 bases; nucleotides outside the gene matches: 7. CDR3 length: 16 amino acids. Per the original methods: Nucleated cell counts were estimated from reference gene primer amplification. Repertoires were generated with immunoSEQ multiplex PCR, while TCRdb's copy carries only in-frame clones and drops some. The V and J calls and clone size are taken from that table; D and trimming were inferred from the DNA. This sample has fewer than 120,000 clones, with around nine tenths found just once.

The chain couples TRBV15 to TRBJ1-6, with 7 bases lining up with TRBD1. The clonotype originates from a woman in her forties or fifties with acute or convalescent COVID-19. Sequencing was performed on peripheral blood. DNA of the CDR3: TGTGCCACCAGCAGCAAGAGGACAGGAAATAATTCACCCCTCCACTTT. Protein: CATSSKRTGNNSPLHF.